This T cell receptor beta chain was documented in a study of blood T cell repertoires in COVID-19. About the study: The cDNA or gDNA used as material had been derived from T cells, B-cell-depleted T cells, or PBMCs.

As processed by the authors: Estimation of nucleated cell counts relied on the amplification of reference gene primers. Generated by immunoSEQ multiplex PCR, the TCRdb table keeps only in-frame clones and is missing some. Clone size and V and J calls were adopted from that table, with D and trimming inferred from the DNA. The sample records under 300,000 clones, roughly four fifths being singletons. In germline, CDR1 is MDHEN, CDR2 SYDVKM. Trimming took off 8 bases at V and 9 bases at J, with 14 bases between the two ends. The CDR3 extends over 12 amino acids. The sample comprised peripheral blood. The TCR comes from a woman in her forties or fifties who had recovered from COVID-19. The chain joins TRBV28 to TRBJ1-5; TRBD1 might be the D (6 bases). The CDR3 loop reads CASGSGVGPQHF. The CDR3 DNA reads TGTGCCAGCGGTTCAGGGGTGGGGCCCCAGCATTTT.